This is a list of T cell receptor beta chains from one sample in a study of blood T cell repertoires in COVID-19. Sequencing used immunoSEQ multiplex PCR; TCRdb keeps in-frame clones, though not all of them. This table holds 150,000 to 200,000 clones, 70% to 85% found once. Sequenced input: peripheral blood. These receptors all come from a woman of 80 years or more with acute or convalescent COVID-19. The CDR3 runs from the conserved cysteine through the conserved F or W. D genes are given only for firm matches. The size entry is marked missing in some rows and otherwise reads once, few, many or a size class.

CDR3: CASSASPGTEKAKNIQYF
DNA: TGTGCCAGCAGCGCCTCCCCTGGGACAGAAAAAGCCAAAAACATTCAGTACTTC
size: -
D: TRBD1
V: TRBV9
J: TRBJ2-4

CDR3: CAISESQRGSGEAFF
DNA: TGTGCCATCAGTGAGTCTCAGAGAGGAAGCGGTGAAGCTTTCTTT
size: -
D: -
V: TRBV10-3
J: TRBJ1-1

CDR3: CASSWGGHLRYGYTF
DNA: TGCGCCAGCAGTTGGGGGGGACATCTGAGGTATGGCTACACCTTC
size: -
D: -
V: TRBV5-1
J: TRBJ1-2

CDR3: CASSVGGNEGALRVF
DNA: TGTGCCAGCAGCGTAGGCGGGAATGAAGGGGCCCTAAGGGTCTTT
size: -
D: -
V: TRBV9
J: TRBJ1-1

CDR3: CASSQPGLNYEQYF
DNA: TGTGCCAGCAGCCAACCGGGATTAAACTACGAGCAGTACTTC
size: -
D: -
V: TRBV3-1/TRBV3-2
J: TRBJ2-7

CDR3: CAITTSGRKDTQYF
DNA: TGTGCCATCACGACTAGCGGGAGGAAGGATACGCAGTATTTT
size: -
D: TRBD2
V: TRBV10-3
J: TRBJ2-3

CDR3: CASSSRTEIRPQHF
DNA: TGTGCCAGCAGTTCACGGACAGAGATTAGGCCCCAGCATTTT
size: -
D: -
V: TRBV6-2/TRBV6-3
J: TRBJ1-5

CDR3: CASSSPSGRYEQYF
DNA: TGTGCCAGCAGTTCCCCCAGCGGGCGTTACGAGCAGTACTTC
size: -
D: -
V: TRBV6-5
J: TRBJ2-7

CDR3: CASSQDVSPPIFEQFF
DNA: TGCGCCAGCAGCCAAGATGTGAGCCCCCCCATTTTTGAGCAGTTCTTC
size: -
D: -
V: TRBV4-3
J: TRBJ2-1

CDR3: CASSLIGRDTGELFF
DNA: TGTGCCAGCAGTTTAATAGGGAGGGACACCGGGGAGCTGTTTTTT
size: -
D: TRBD2
V: TRBV7-8
J: TRBJ2-2

CDR3: CASSILAGRETQYF
DNA: TGTGCCAGCAGCATCCTAGCGGGACGGGAGACCCAGTACTTC
size: -
D: TRBD2
V: TRBV7-9
J: TRBJ2-5

CDR3: CASSAGTGGREKLFF
DNA: TGTGCCAGTAGTGCTGGGACAGGTGGAAGGGAAAAACTGTTTTTT
size: -
D: TRBD1
V: TRBV19
J: TRBJ1-4

CDR3: CASSSGLAAAGGGEQFF
DNA: TGTGCCAGCAGCTCGGGACTAGCGGCTGCAGGTGGGGGTGAGCAGTTCTTC
size: -
D: TRBD2
V: TRBV7-6
J: TRBJ2-1

CDR3: CASSNRQGAGELFF
DNA: TGTGCCAGCAGCAACCGACAGGGCGCCGGGGAGCTGTTTTTT
size: -
D: TRBD1
V: TRBV7-2
J: TRBJ2-2

CDR3: CASSEAQGGDYGYTF
DNA: TGTGCCAGCAGTGAAGCGCAAGGGGGCGACTATGGCTACACCTTC
size: -
D: TRBD1
V: TRBV6-1
J: TRBJ1-2

CDR3: CASSSLAGGSDTQYF
DNA: TGTGCCAGCAGCTCACTAGCGGGAGGTTCAGATACGCAGTATTTT
size: -
D: TRBD2
V: TRBV7-6
J: TRBJ2-3

CDR3: CAWSFSGSMTKNIQYF
DNA: TGTGCCTGGAGCTTTAGCGGTTCAATGACCAAAAACATTCAGTACTTC
size: -
D: -
V: TRBV30
J: TRBJ2-4

CDR3: CASSQQQVFSGNTIYF
DNA: TGTGCCAGCAGCCAACAACAGGTTTTCTCTGGAAACACCATATATTTT
size: -
D: -
V: TRBV9
J: TRBJ1-3

CDR3: CASSRDRGKNSPLHF
DNA: TGTGCCAGCAGCCGGGACAGGGGGAAAAATTCACCCCTCCACTTT
size: -
D: TRBD1
V: TRBV6-5
J: TRBJ1-6

CDR3: CASSLAGQGSGELFF
DNA: TGCGCCAGCAGCTTGGCGGGACAGGGGAGTGGGGAGCTGTTTTTT
size: -
D: TRBD1
V: TRBV5-1
J: TRBJ2-2

CDR3: CASSTLLGQGGYNEQFF
DNA: TGTGCCAGCAGCACGCTCCTGGGACAGGGTGGCTACAATGAGCAGTTCTTC
size: few
D: TRBD1
V: TRBV11-2
J: TRBJ2-1

CDR3: CASSSRQENSPLHF
DNA: TGTGCCAGCAGTTCCAGACAGGAAAATTCACCCCTCCACTTT
size: few
D: -
V: TRBV6-5
J: TRBJ1-6

CDR3: CASSYNEGPEAFF
DNA: TGCGCCAGCAGCTATAATGAGGGCCCTGAAGCTTTCTTT
size: -
D: -
V: TRBV5-1
J: TRBJ1-1

CDR3: CASSHPTDDYNSPLHF
DNA: TGTGCCAGCAGCCACCCGACAGATGACTATAATTCACCCCTCCACTTT
size: -
D: -
V: TRBV3-1/TRBV3-2
J: TRBJ1-6

CDR3: CAWRFPGGNTIYF
DNA: TGTGCCTGGAGATTCCCAGGGGGAAACACCATATATTTT
size: -
D: -
V: TRBV30
J: TRBJ1-3

CDR3: CASSTQGAEAFF
DNA: TGTGCCAGCAGTACACAGGGGGCTGAAGCTTTCTTT
size: few
D: TRBD1
V: TRBV12-3/TRBV12-4
J: TRBJ1-1

CDR3: CASSFLLAGTNFQETQYF
DNA: TGTGCCAGCAGCTTTTTACTAGCGGGGACAAATTTCCAAGAGACCCAGTACTTC
size: -
D: TRBD2
V: TRBV11-2
J: TRBJ2-5

CDR3: CASSQGLARNEQFF
DNA: TGTGCCAGCAGCCAAGGTCTAGCGAGGAATGAGCAGTTCTTC
size: -
D: -
V: TRBV3-1/TRBV3-2
J: TRBJ2-1

CDR3: CSASSSGRVTDTQYF
DNA: TGCAGTGCTAGTTCTAGCGGGAGGGTCACAGATACGCAGTATTTT
size: -
D: TRBD2
V: TRBV20-1
J: TRBJ2-3

CDR3: CAWRSTGLTYEQYF
DNA: TGTGCCTGGAGGTCGACAGGCCTGACCTACGAGCAGTACTTC
size: -
D: -
V: TRBV30
J: TRBJ2-7

CDR3: CASTQREDNEQFF
DNA: TGTGCCAGTACACAGCGGGAGGACAATGAGCAGTTCTTC
size: -
D: TRBD2
V: TRBV19
J: TRBJ2-1

CDR3: CASSETPGLAAFF
DNA: TGTGCCAGCAGTGAGACACCGGGACTAGCAGCGTTCTTC
size: once
D: TRBD2
V: TRBV6-1
J: TRBJ2-1

CDR3: CAISGSAPGGGKETQYF
DNA: TGTGCCATCAGTGGGTCGGCCCCAGGGGGTGGAAAAGAGACCCAGTACTTC
size: -
D: TRBD1
V: TRBV10-3
J: TRBJ2-5

CDR3: CATSETRSNQPQHF
DNA: TGTGCCACCAGTGAGACACGTAGCAATCAGCCCCAGCATTTT
size: -
D: -
V: TRBV24-1
J: TRBJ1-5

CDR3: CASSRTSGSDEQFF
DNA: TGTGCCAGCAGCCGGACTAGCGGGAGCGATGAGCAGTTCTTC
size: -
D: TRBD2
V: TRBV5-5
J: TRBJ2-1

CDR3: CASSKNRGYNEQFF
DNA: TGTGCCAGCAGTAAAAACAGGGGTTACAATGAGCAGTTCTTC
size: -
D: TRBD1
V: TRBV3-1/TRBV3-2
J: TRBJ2-1

CDR3: CASSLWQSNTGELFF
DNA: TGCGCCAGCAGCTTGTGGCAGTCGAACACCGGGGAGCTGTTTTTT
size: once
D: -
V: TRBV5-1
J: TRBJ2-2

CDR3: CASSRGLTDTQYF
DNA: TGTGCCAGCAGCCGGGGATTAACAGATACGCAGTATTTT
size: -
D: -
V: TRBV7-2
J: TRBJ2-3

CDR3: CASSLDRGNGYTF
DNA: TGTGCCAGCAGTTTAGACCGGGGAAACGGCTACACCTTC
size: -
D: -
V: TRBV12-3/TRBV12-4
J: TRBJ1-2

CDR3: CASSVGQAWRLGANVLTF
DNA: TGTGCCAGCAGCGTAGGACAGGCGTGGAGACTTGGGGCCAACGTCCTGACTTTC
size: -
D: -
V: TRBV9
J: TRBJ2-6

CDR3: CASSLEQMETQYF
DNA: TGCGCCAGCAGCTTGGAACAGATGGAGACCCAGTACTTC
size: -
D: -
V: TRBV5-1
J: TRBJ2-5

CDR3: CASSIGPRGTEETQYF
DNA: TGTGCCAGTAGTATAGGTCCCCGCGGGACAGAAGAGACCCAGTACTTC
size: few
D: -
V: TRBV19
J: TRBJ2-5

CDR3: CASSRLELAGGTDTQYF
DNA: TGTGCCAGCAGCCGATTAGAACTAGCAGGGGGTACAGATACGCAGTATTTT
size: -
D: -
V: TRBV3-1/TRBV3-2
J: TRBJ2-3

CDR3: CASSPREGTYGYTF
DNA: TGTGCCAGTTCCCCGAGGGAGGGGACCTATGGCTACACCTTC
size: -
D: -
V: TRBV2
J: TRBJ1-2

CDR3: CASGPQEGYGYTF
DNA: TGTGCCAGCGGGCCTCAGGAGGGCTATGGCTACACCTTC
size: -
D: -
V: TRBV27
J: TRBJ1-2

CDR3: CASSPGTGGYEQYF
DNA: TGCGCCAGCAGCCCCGGGACAGGGGGTTACGAGCAGTACTTC
size: -
D: TRBD1
V: TRBV5-1
J: TRBJ2-7

CDR3: CASSQDPTWDTGELFF
DNA: TGCGCCAGCAGCCAAGATCCGACTTGGGACACCGGGGAGCTGTTTTTT
size: once
D: -
V: TRBV4-3
J: TRBJ2-2

CDR3: CASGRTASYEQYF
DNA: TGCGCCAGCGGTAGGACAGCTTCCTACGAGCAGTACTTC
size: -
D: -
V: TRBV4-1
J: TRBJ2-7

CDR3: CASRRDRGRTGELFF
DNA: TGTGCCAGCAGACGAGACAGGGGTCGCACCGGGGAGCTGTTTTTT
size: -
D: TRBD1
V: TRBV5-6
J: TRBJ2-2

CDR3: CASSQGGAYAVEQFF
DNA: TGTGCCAGCAGCCAAGGCGGGGCGTATGCGGTCGAGCAGTTCTTC
size: -
D: -
V: TRBV3-1/TRBV3-2
J: TRBJ2-1

CDR3: CASSQGLNTGELFF
DNA: TGTGCCAGCAGCCAAGGACTGAACACCGGGGAGCTGTTTTTT
size: -
D: -
V: TRBV3-1/TRBV3-2
J: TRBJ2-2

CDR3: CASSLGGHEQFF
DNA: TGTGCCAGCAGCCTCGGAGGACATGAGCAGTTCTTC
size: -
D: -
V: TRBV6-2/TRBV6-3
J: TRBJ2-1

CDR3: CASSQVLEREGQADTQYF
DNA: TGTGCCAGCAGCCAAGTCTTAGAGCGGGAGGGCCAGGCAGATACGCAGTATTTT
size: -
D: TRBD2
V: TRBV3-1/TRBV3-2
J: TRBJ2-3

CDR3: CASSSRDREVLYGYTF
DNA: TGTGCCAGCAGCTCCCGGGACAGGGAGGTTCTCTATGGCTACACCTTC
size: few
D: TRBD1
V: TRBV7-9
J: TRBJ1-2

CDR3: CASNLGMGRGLKETQYF
DNA: TGTGCCAGCAACTTGGGGATGGGCAGGGGCTTAAAAGAGACCCAGTACTTC
size: -
D: -
V: TRBV5-8
J: TRBJ2-5

CDR3: CASNGYLSYNEQFF
DNA: TGTGCCAGTAACGGGTACCTTTCCTACAATGAGCAGTTCTTC
size: -
D: -
V: TRBV19
J: TRBJ2-1

CDR3: CASSQMGGQAQHF
DNA: TGCGCCAGCAGCCAGATGGGGGGTCAGGCCCAGCATTTT
size: -
D: -
V: TRBV4-1
J: TRBJ1-5

CDR3: CATSRESYEQYF
DNA: TGTGCCACCTCGCGGGAGTCCTACGAGCAGTACTTC
size: -
D: TRBD2
V: TRBV6-5
J: TRBJ2-7